This is a list of T cell receptor beta chains from one sample in a study of T cell responses to AZD1222 COVID-19 vaccine. The data were produced by immunoSEQ multiplex PCR, yet TCRdb's version contains in-frame clones alone and is incomplete. Of around 160,000 clones in the sample, roughly 90% are singletons; the top ten hold around 1.4%. The sample consisted of peripheral blood, taken on day 0 of AZD1222 vaccination. These receptors were taken from an adult in good health. Both conserved end residues are part of each CDR3. D genes are given only for firm matches. Size tells how often a clone was seen (once, few, many) or the class of an expanded clone, and some rows leave it out.

d_gene: TRBD2; j_gene: TRBJ2-7; v_gene: TRBV19; abundance: NA; CDR3nt: TGTGCCAGTAGTATGGGACTAGCGGGCTTCAGCTCCTACGAGCAGTACTTC; CDR3aa: CASSMGLAGFSSYEQYF
d_gene: NA; j_gene: TRBJ1-6; v_gene: TRBV19; abundance: NA; CDR3nt: TGTGCCAGTAGTATAGATGTACAGGGAAGTTCACCCCTCCACTTT; CDR3aa: CASSIDVQGSSPLHF
d_gene: TRBD2; j_gene: TRBJ2-5; v_gene: TRBV30; abundance: NA; CDR3nt: TGTGCCTGGAGTGGCGAGCGGACTAGCGGGAAGGAGCTAGAGACCCAGTACTTC; CDR3aa: CAWSGERTSGKELETQYF
d_gene: NA; j_gene: TRBJ2-3; v_gene: TRBV24-1; abundance: NA; CDR3nt: TGTGCCACCAGTGAGGTAACAGATACGCAGTATTTT; CDR3aa: CATSEVTDTQYF
d_gene: NA; j_gene: TRBJ2-4; v_gene: TRBV19; abundance: NA; CDR3nt: TGTGCCAGTAGTATAGAGACAGCTAGAGGTGACATTCAGTACTTC; CDR3aa: CASSIETARGDIQYF
d_gene: NA; j_gene: TRBJ1-2; v_gene: TRBV19; abundance: NA; CDR3nt: TGTGCCAGTAGTCGGCGGGGCCTTAACTATGGCTACACCTTC; CDR3aa: CASSRRGLNYGYTF
d_gene: TRBD1; j_gene: TRBJ1-5; v_gene: TRBV19; abundance: NA; CDR3nt: TGTGCCAGTAGTATATACCCCTGGGGACAGGGGAGTAGTCAGCCCCAGCATTTT; CDR3aa: CASSIYPWGQGSSQPQHF
d_gene: NA; j_gene: TRBJ2-3; v_gene: TRBV30; abundance: NA; CDR3nt: TGTGCCTGGACCCGGGTTACAGATACGCAGTATTTT; CDR3aa: CAWTRVTDTQYF
d_gene: TRBD1; j_gene: TRBJ1-5; v_gene: TRBV7-9; abundance: NA; CDR3nt: TGTGCCAGCAGCCGAGGACAGGGGGGCAATCAGCCCCAGCATTTT; CDR3aa: CASSRGQGGNQPQHF
d_gene: TRBD2; j_gene: TRBJ2-7; v_gene: TRBV10-2; abundance: NA; CDR3nt: TGCGCCAGCACCAGGACTAGCGTCTTGTCCTACGAGCAGTACTTC; CDR3aa: CASTRTSVLSYEQYF
d_gene: TRBD2; j_gene: TRBJ2-1; v_gene: TRBV7-6; abundance: NA; CDR3nt: TGTGCCAGCAGCTATCTAGCGGGAAACAATGAGCAGTTCTTC; CDR3aa: CASSYLAGNNEQFF
d_gene: NA; j_gene: TRBJ2-3; v_gene: TRBV11-3; abundance: NA; CDR3nt: TGTGCCAGCAAAAGTGGAGGGGATACGCAGTATTTT; CDR3aa: CASKSGGDTQYF
d_gene: NA; j_gene: TRBJ1-2; v_gene: TRBV6-5; abundance: few; CDR3nt: TGTGCCAGCAGTTACTTACGGGGTACAAACTATGGCTACACCTTC; CDR3aa: CASSYLRGTNYGYTF
d_gene: TRBD1; j_gene: TRBJ2-7; v_gene: TRBV6-5; abundance: NA; CDR3nt: TGTGCCAGCACTACAGGGGGCCACGAGCAGTACTTC; CDR3aa: CASTTGGHEQYF
d_gene: NA; j_gene: TRBJ2-1; v_gene: TRBV25-1; abundance: once; CDR3nt: TGTGCCAGCCGCGGCCGGAATGAGCAGTTCTTC; CDR3aa: CASRGRNEQFF
d_gene: NA; j_gene: TRBJ2-3; v_gene: TRBV7-9; abundance: NA; CDR3nt: TGTGCCAGCACACCCCTAGACGGGGGTACGCAGTATTTT; CDR3aa: CASTPLDGGTQYF
d_gene: NA; j_gene: TRBJ2-2; v_gene: TRBV9; abundance: NA; CDR3nt: TGTGCCAGCAGCGGACAGGTTACCGGGGAGCTGTTTTTT; CDR3aa: CASSGQVTGELFF
d_gene: NA; j_gene: TRBJ1-2; v_gene: TRBV1; abundance: NA; CDR3nt: TGCACCAGCAGCCAACCACCGGCGGCCGCTAACTATGGCTACACCTTC; CDR3aa: CTSSQPPAAANYGYTF
d_gene: TRBD1; j_gene: TRBJ2-7; v_gene: TRBV5-1; abundance: NA; CDR3nt: TGCGCCAGCAGCTTAGAGGGGGCCCCCTACGAGCAGTACTTC; CDR3aa: CASSLEGAPYEQYF
d_gene: NA; j_gene: TRBJ1-2; v_gene: TRBV5-1; abundance: NA; CDR3nt: TGCGCCAGCAGCTTGGAGAGGTTGGAGAGCTACACCTTC; CDR3aa: CASSLERLESYTF
d_gene: TRBD1; j_gene: TRBJ2-3; v_gene: TRBV5-1; abundance: NA; CDR3nt: TGCGCCAGCAGCTTACAGGGGGGTGCAGATACGCAGTATTTT; CDR3aa: CASSLQGGADTQYF
d_gene: NA; j_gene: TRBJ1-1; v_gene: TRBV19; abundance: NA; CDR3nt: TGTGCCAGTGTGGGGAACACTGAAGCTTTCTTT; CDR3aa: CASVGNTEAFF
d_gene: NA; j_gene: TRBJ2-3; v_gene: TRBV30; abundance: NA; CDR3nt: TGTGCCTGGAGTGGCCCTGATACGCAGTATTTT; CDR3aa: CAWSGPDTQYF
d_gene: NA; j_gene: TRBJ2-1; v_gene: TRBV19; abundance: NA; CDR3nt: TGTGCCAGTAGTATAGGTGAGCGGTTCAATGAGCAGTTCTTC; CDR3aa: CASSIGERFNEQFF
d_gene: NA; j_gene: TRBJ2-7; v_gene: TRBV14; abundance: NA; CDR3nt: TGTGCCAGCAGCCAAGTCGATGGGGCCCGGCAGTACTTC; CDR3aa: CASSQVDGARQYF
d_gene: NA; j_gene: TRBJ1-2; v_gene: TRBV18; abundance: once; CDR3nt: TGTGCCAGCTCACCTCCTGGACTTGGGGCAAACTATGGCTACACCTTC; CDR3aa: CASSPPGLGANYGYTF
d_gene: NA; j_gene: TRBJ2-6; v_gene: TRBV11-3; abundance: NA; CDR3nt: TGTGCCAGCAGCATCCAGCCTGGGGCCAACGTCCTGACTTTC; CDR3aa: CASSIQPGANVLTF
d_gene: NA; j_gene: TRBJ1-5; v_gene: TRBV6-2/TRBV6-3; abundance: few; CDR3nt: TGTGCCAGCAGTCAGGGTCAGCCCCAGCATTTT; CDR3aa: CASSQGQPQHF
d_gene: NA; j_gene: TRBJ2-7; v_gene: TRBV7-2; abundance: NA; CDR3nt: TGTGCCAGCAGCCCGACAGATTTCAGGGGCGAGCAGTACTTC; CDR3aa: CASSPTDFRGEQYF
d_gene: NA; j_gene: TRBJ1-5; v_gene: TRBV28; abundance: NA; CDR3nt: TGTGCCAGCCTCCAAAGGGGCAATCAGCCCCAGCATTTT; CDR3aa: CASLQRGNQPQHF
d_gene: NA; j_gene: TRBJ1-1; v_gene: TRBV5-6; abundance: NA; CDR3nt: TGTGCCAGCAGCTTGAGCGGGCCCACTGAAGCTTTCTTT; CDR3aa: CASSLSGPTEAFF
d_gene: NA; j_gene: TRBJ1-3; v_gene: TRBV30; abundance: NA; CDR3nt: TGTGCCGCTGGGACGTTTGGAAACACCATATATTTT; CDR3aa: CAAGTFGNTIYF
d_gene: NA; j_gene: TRBJ2-5; v_gene: TRBV6-6; abundance: NA; CDR3nt: TGTGCCAGCAGTTATCTGGGGCGCCAAGAGACCCAGTACTTC; CDR3aa: CASSYLGRQETQYF